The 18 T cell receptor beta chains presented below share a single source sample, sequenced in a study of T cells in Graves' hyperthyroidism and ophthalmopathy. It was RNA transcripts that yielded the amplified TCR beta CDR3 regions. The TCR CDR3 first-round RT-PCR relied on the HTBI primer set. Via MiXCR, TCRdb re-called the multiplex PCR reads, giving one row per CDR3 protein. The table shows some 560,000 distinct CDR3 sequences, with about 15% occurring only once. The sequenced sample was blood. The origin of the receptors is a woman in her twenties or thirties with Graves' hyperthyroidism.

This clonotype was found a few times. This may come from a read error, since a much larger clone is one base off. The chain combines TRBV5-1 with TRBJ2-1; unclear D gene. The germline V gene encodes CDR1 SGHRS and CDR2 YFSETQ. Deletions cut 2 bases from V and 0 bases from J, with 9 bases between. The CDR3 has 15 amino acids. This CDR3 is CASSFSESSYNEQFF. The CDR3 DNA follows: TGCGCCAGCAGCTTCTCGGAGAGCTCCTACAATGAGCAGTTCTTC.

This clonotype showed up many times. CDR3 loop: CASSAGAGAQHF. In DNA, the CDR3 is TGTGCCAGCTCGGCGGGTGCCGGAGCCCAGCATTTT. The chain joins TRBV12-3 or TRBV12-4 to TRBJ1-5, with unresolved D. The V end lost 8 bases, the J end lost 11 bases, and 16 bases lay between the germline ends. This CDR3 spans 12 amino acids.

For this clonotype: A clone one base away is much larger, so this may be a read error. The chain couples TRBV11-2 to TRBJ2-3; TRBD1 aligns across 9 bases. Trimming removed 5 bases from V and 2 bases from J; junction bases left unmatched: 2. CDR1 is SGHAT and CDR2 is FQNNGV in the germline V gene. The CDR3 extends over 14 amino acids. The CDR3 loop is CASSQQGATDTQYF. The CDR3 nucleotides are TGTGCCAGCAGCCAACAGGGGGCCACAGATACGCAGTATTTT.

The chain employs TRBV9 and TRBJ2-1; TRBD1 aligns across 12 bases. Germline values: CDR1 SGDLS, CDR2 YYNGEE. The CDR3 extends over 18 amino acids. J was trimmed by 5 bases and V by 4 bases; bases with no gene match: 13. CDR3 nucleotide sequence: TGTGCCAGCAGCTCAACCTGGACCGGGACAGGGGGCCACAATGAGCAGTTCTTC. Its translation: CASSSTWTGTGGHNEQFF.

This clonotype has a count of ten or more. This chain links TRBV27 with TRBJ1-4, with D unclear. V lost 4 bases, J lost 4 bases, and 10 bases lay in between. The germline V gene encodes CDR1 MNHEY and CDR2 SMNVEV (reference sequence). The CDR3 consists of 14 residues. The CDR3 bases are TGTGCCAGCAGTTCCTGGGATAATAATGAAAAACTGTTTTTT. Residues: CASSSWDNNEKLFF.

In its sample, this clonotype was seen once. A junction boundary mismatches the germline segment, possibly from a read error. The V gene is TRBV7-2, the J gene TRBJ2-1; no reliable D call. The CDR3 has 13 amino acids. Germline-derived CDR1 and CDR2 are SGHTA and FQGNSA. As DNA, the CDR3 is TGTGCCAGCAGTTGGAGCTCCTACAGTGAGCAGTTCTTC. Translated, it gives CASSWSSYSEQFF.

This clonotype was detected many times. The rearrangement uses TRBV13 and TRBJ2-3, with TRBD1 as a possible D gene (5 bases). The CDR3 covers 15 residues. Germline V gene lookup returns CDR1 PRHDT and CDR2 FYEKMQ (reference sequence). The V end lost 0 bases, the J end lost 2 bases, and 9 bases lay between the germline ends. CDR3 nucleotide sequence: TGTGCCAGCAGCTTAGGCCCGACAGACACAGATACGCAGTATTTT. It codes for CASSLGPTDTDTQYF. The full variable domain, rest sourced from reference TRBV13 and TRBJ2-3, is AAGVIQSPRHLIKEKRETATLKCYPIPRHDTVYWYQQGPGQDPQFLISFYEKMQSDKGSIPDRFSAQQFSDYHSELNMSSLELGDSALYFCASSLGPTDTDTQYFGPGTRLTVL.

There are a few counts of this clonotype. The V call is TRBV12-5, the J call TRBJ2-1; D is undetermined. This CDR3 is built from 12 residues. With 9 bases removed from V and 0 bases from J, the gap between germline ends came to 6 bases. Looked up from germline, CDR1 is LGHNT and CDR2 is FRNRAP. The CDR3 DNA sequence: TGTGCTAGCCAGAGCTCCTACAATGAGCAGTTCTTC. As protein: CASQSSYNEQFF.

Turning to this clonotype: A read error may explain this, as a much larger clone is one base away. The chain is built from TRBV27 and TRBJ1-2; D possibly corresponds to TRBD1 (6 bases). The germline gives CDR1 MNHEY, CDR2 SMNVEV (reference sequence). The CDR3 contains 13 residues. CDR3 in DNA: TGTGCCAGCAGAAAGCAGGGGAACTATGGCTACGCCTTC. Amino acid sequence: CASRKQGNYGYAF.

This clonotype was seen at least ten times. CDR3 protein: CASSLERLVLNEQFF. In DNA, the CDR3 is TGTGCCAGCAGCTTAGAGAGACTAGTCCTCAATGAGCAGTTCTTC. The gene calls are TRBV11-2 and TRBJ2-1, with D possibly matching TRBD2 (6 bases). Trimming left V 0 bases short and J 6 bases short, with 12 bases between. There are 15 residues in the CDR3. Germline-derived CDR1 and CDR2 are SGHAT and FQNNGV.

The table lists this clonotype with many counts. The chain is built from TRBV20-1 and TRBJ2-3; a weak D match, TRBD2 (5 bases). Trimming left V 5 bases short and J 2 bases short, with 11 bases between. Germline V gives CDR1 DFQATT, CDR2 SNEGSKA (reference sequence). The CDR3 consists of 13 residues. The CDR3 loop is CSAPPGYTDTQYF. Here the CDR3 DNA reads TGCAGTGCTCCTCCGGGGTACACAGATACGCAGTATTTT.

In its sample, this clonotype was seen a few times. CDR3 region: CASSGLDRVAGNTIYF. CDR3 in DNA: TGTGCCAGCAGCGGCCTGGACAGGGTAGCAGGAAACACCATATATTTT. The chain employs TRBV7-6 and TRBJ1-3, with 8 bases lining up with TRBD1. J lost 4 bases, V lost 5 bases, and 10 bases had no gene match. The CDR3 contains 16 residues. Per the germline V gene, CDR1 is SGHVS and CDR2 is FNYEAQ.

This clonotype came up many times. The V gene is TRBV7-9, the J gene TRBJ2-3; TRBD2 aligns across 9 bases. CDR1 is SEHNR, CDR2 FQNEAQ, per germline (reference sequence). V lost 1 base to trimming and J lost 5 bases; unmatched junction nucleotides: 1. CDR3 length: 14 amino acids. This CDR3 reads CASSLGSGGDTQYF. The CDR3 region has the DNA TGTGCCAGCAGCTTAGGTAGCGGGGGAGATACGCAGTATTTT.

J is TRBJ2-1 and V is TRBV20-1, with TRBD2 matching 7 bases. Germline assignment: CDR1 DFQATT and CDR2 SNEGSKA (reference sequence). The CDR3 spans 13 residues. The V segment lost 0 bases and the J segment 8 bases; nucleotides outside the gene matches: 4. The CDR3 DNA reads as TGCAGTGCTAGAGAGCGGGAGTGGGATGAGCAGTTCTTC. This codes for CSAREREWDEQFF.

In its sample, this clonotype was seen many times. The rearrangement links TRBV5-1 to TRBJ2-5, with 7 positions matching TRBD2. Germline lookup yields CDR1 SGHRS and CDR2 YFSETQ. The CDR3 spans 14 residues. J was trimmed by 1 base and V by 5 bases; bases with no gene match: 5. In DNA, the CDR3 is TGCGCCAGCAGTCGGAGCGGGGTCCAAGAGACCCAGTACTTC. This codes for CASSRSGVQETQYF. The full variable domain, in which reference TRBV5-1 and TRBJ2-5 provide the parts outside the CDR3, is KAGVTQTPRYLIKTRGQQVTLSCSPISGHRSVSWYQQTPGQGLQFLFEYFSETQRNKGNFPGRFSGRQFSNSRSEMNVSTLELGDSALYLCASSRSGVQETQYFGPGTRLLVL.

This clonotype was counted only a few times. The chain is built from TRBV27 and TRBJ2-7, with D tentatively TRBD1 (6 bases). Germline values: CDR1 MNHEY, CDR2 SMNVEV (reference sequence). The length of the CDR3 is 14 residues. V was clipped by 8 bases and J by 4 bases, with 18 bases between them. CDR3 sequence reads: CASRPGTTSYEQYF. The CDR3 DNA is TGTGCCAGCCGCCCCGGGACAACCAGTTACGAGCAGTACTTC.

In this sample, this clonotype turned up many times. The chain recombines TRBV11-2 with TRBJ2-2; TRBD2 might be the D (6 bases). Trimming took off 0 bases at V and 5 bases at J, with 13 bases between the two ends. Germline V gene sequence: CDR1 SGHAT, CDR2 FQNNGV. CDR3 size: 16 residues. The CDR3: CASSLDHRGLTGELFF. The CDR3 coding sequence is TGTGCCAGCAGCTTAGATCATCGGGGGTTGACCGGGGAGCTGTTTTTT. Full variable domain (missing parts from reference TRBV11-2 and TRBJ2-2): EAGVAQSPRYKIIEKRQSVAFWCNPISGHATLYWYQQILGQGPKLLIQFQNNGVVDDSQLPKDRFSAERLKGVDSTLKIQPAKLEDSAVYLCASSLDHRGLTGELFFGEGSRLTVL.

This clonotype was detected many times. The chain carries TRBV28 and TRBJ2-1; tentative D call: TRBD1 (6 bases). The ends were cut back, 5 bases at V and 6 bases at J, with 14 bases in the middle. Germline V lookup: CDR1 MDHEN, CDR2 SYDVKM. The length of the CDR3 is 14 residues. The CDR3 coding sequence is TGTGCCAGCAGTCCGACGGACAGACGCAATGAGCAGTTCTTC. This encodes CASSPTDRRNEQFF. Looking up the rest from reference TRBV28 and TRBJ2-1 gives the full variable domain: DVKVTQSSRYLVKRTGEKVFLECVQDMDHENMFWYRQDPGLGLRLIYFSYDVKMKEKGDIPEGYSVSREKKERFSLILESASTNQTSMYLCASSPTDRRNEQFFGPGTRLTVL.